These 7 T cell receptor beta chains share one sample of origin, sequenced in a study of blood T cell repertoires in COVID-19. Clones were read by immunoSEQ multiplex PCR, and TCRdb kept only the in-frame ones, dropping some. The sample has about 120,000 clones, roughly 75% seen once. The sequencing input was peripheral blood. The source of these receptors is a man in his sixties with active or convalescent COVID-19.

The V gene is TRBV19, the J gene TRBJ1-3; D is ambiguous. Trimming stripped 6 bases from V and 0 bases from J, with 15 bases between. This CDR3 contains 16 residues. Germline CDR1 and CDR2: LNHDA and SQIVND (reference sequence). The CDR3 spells CASSGLRLRSGNTIYF. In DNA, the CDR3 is TGTGCCAGTAGCGGGTTACGGCTTCGCTCTGGAAACACCATATATTTT.

The CDR3 bases are TGTGCCAGCAGCCCCGGATCCAATAGAGGGGAGACCCAGTACTTC. Translated: CASSPGSNRGETQYF. The V and J genes are TRBV11-2 and TRBJ2-5, with D perhaps matching TRBD2 (5 bases). Germline V gives CDR1 SGHAT, CDR2 FQNNGV. The CDR3 has 15 residues. V shed 5 bases and J shed 5 bases, with 18 bases lying between them.

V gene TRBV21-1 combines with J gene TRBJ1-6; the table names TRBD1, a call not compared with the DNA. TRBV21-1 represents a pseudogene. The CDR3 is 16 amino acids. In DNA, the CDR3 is TGTGCCAGCAGCGCCCCAACAGGAGACCGATATTCACCCCTCCACTTT. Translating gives CASSAPTGDRYSPLHF.

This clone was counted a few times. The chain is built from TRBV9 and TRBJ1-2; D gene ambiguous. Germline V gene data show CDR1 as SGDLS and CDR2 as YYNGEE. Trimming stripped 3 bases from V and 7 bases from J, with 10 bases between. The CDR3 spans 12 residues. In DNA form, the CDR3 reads TGTGCCAGCAGCGGTGCTGAGTCTGGCTACACCTTC. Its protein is CASSGAESGYTF.

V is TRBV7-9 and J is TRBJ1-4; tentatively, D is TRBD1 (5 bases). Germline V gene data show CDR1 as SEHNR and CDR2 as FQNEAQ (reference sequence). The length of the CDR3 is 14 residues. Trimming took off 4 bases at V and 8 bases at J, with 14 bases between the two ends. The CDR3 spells CASSSTGGYEKLFF. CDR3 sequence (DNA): TGTGCCAGCAGCTCTACAGGAGGGTACGAAAAACTGTTTTTT.

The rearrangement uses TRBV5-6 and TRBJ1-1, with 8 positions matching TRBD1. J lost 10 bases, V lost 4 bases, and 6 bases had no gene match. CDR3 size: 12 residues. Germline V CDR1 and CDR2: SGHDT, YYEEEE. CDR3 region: CASSARTGTAFF. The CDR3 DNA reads TGTGCCAGCAGCGCCCGGACAGGGACAGCTTTCTTT.

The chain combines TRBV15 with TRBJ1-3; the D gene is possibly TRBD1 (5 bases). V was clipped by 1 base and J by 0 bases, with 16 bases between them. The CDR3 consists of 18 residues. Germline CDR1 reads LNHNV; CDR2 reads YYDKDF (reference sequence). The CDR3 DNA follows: TGTGCCACCAGCAGAGGGTATGGGGCGGCCAGCTCTGGAAACACCATATATTTT. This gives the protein CATSRGYGAASSGNTIYF.